Below are 17 T cell receptor beta chains sequenced from a single sample in a study of regulatory T cells in long-lasting Graves disease. Researchers made TCR beta libraries by using iRepertoire HTBI primers and running Arm-PCR on CDR3 regions. TCRdb used MiXCR to reprocess the multiplex PCR reads, holding one entry per CDR3 protein. The data show more than 400,000 distinct CDR3 sequences, with roughly 15% seen just once and about 10% held by the top ten. Time point specified: newly diagnosed GD, antithyroid drugs for less than 3 months. Scientists built the TCR library using RNA that was extracted from PBMCs. These sequences were also reported in another study, on T cells in Graves' hyperthyroidism and ophthalmopathy.

The sample here was peripheral blood mononuclear cells (PBMCs), taken at new diagnosis, from a patient treated with antithyroid drugs. The source of these receptors is a woman aged 30 to 39 with Graves disease.

In this sample, this clonotype turned up many times. This chain joins TRBV24-1 and TRBJ2-5; D ambiguous. The CDR3 length is 12 residues. CDR1 is KGHDR, CDR2 SFDVKD, per germline. V was trimmed by 6 bases and J by 5 bases, leaving 9 bases between them. DNA of the CDR3: TGTGCCACCAGTCGGTCTTGGGAGACCCAGTACTTC. This translates into CATSRSWETQYF.

J is TRBJ1-2 and V is TRBV7-2, with a tentative D call TRBD1 (6 bases). Trimming cost V 1 base and J 7 bases, with 13 bases left between them. The germline V gene encodes CDR1 SGHTA and CDR2 FQGNSA. CDR3 size: 14 residues. The CDR3 coding sequence is TGTGCCAGCAGCTTAGTAATACAGGGTGGTGGCTACACCTTC. The encoded protein is CASSLVIQGGGYTF.

This clonotype was counted ten times or more. The chain carries TRBV18 and TRBJ1-5; possible D gene TRBD1, 6 bases. Germline loops: CDR1 KGHSH, CDR2 LQKENI. V lost 5 bases to trimming and J lost 1 base, with 12 bases between them. The CDR3 runs to 15 residues. CDR3 protein: CASSNREGSNQPQHF. DNA for the CDR3: TGTGCCAGCTCAAACAGGGAGGGAAGCAATCAGCCCCAGCATTTT.

The V call is TRBV30, the J call TRBJ2-3, with 10 bases matching TRBD2. Germline CDR1 is GTSNPN and CDR2 is SVGIG (reference sequence). The V and J ends lost 2 bases and 5 bases, in that order; junction bases with no gene match: 10. This CDR3 comprises 16 residues. This CDR3 is CAWSIHSGRPGDTQYF. CDR3 nucleotide sequence: TGTGCCTGGAGTATACATAGCGGGAGGCCGGGAGATACGCAGTATTTT.

Relative to its sample, this clonotype is medium-sized. The chain is built from TRBV20-1 and TRBJ2-3, with TRBD2 identical over 11 bases. Unmatched junction bases numbered 0, after V lost 1 base and J lost 3 bases. From germline, CDR1 is DFQATT and CDR2 SNEGSKA (reference sequence). The CDR3 runs 14 residues. The CDR3 DNA follows: TGCAGTGCTAGAGGGACTAGCGGGACAGATACGCAGTATTTT. Translating gives CSARGTSGTDTQYF.

This clonotype showed up many times. This CDR3 is CASVAGGPRYEQYF. CDR3 sequence (DNA): TGTGCCAGTGTGGCGGGAGGGCCTCGGTACGAGCAGTACTTC. The J gene is TRBJ2-7, the V gene TRBV7-2; 9 nucleotides match TRBD2. V shed 9 bases and J 4 bases; nucleotides not matched to a gene: 10. This CDR3 has 14 residues. Germline assignment: CDR1 SGHTA and CDR2 FQGNSA.

The J gene is TRBJ2-7, the V gene TRBV6-1; the match to TRBD1 covers 10 bases. V gave up 3 bases and J gave up 4 bases; unmatched junction bases: 3. The CDR3 runs 14 residues. The germline V gene has CDR1 MNHNS and CDR2 SASEGT. CDR3 sequence: CASSELGQGYEQYF. The DNA for the CDR3 is TGTGCCAGCAGTGAGTTGGGACAGGGGTACGAGCAGTACTTC.

The table lists this clonotype with many counts. The genes are TRBV28 and TRBJ1-5; the D is unclear. The V gene lost 9 bases and the J gene lost 4 bases, with 13 bases spanning the gap. CDR1 and CDR2 (germline): MDHEN, SYDVKM. The CDR3 runs 13 residues. CDR3 loop: CASYQGGNQPQHF. CDR3 in DNA: TGTGCCAGTTATCAAGGAGGGAATCAGCCCCAGCATTTT.

There are a few counts of this clonotype. The CDR3 sequence is CSVEDRVETQYF. The CDR3 nucleotides are TGCAGCGTGGAGGACAGAGTAGAGACCCAGTACTTC. This sequence joins TRBV29-1 and TRBJ2-5; the D gene is possibly TRBD1 (6 bases). The CDR3 length is 12 residues. The ends were cut back, 6 bases at V and 4 bases at J, with 12 bases in the middle. CDR1 and CDR2 from the germline V gene are SQVTM and ANQGSEA.

There are many counts of this clonotype. The chain joins TRBV5-1 to TRBJ2-2; D might be TRBD2 (6 bases). The CDR3 has 14 residues. Germline V gives CDR1 SGHRS, CDR2 YFSETQ. Trimming removed 3 bases from V and 1 base from J, with 7 bases in between. CDR3 sequence: CASSSGENTGELFF. CDR3 nucleotides: TGCGCCAGCAGCTCGGGGGAGAACACCGGGGAGCTGTTTTTT.

The sample holds many counts of this clonotype. This chain links TRBV7-9 with TRBJ2-1; perhaps D is TRBD1 or TRBD2 (5 bases each). Germline V gene data show CDR1 as SEHNR and CDR2 as FQNEAQ (reference sequence). The CDR3 sequence is 15 residues long. V lost 0 bases, J lost 8 bases, and 14 bases lay in between. CDR3 residues: CASSLALPGTYEQFF. The DNA for the CDR3 is TGTGCCAGCAGCTTAGCCCTCCCGGGGACGTATGAGCAGTTCTTC.

This clonotype was seen repeatedly, ten times or more. The V gene is TRBV29-1, the J gene TRBJ2-1, with TRBD2 identical over 10 bases. J was trimmed by 7 bases and V by 0 bases; bases with no gene match: 9. The germline CDR1 and CDR2 sequences are SQVTM and ANQGSEA. The CDR3 is 16 amino acids. The CDR3 nucleotides read TGCAGCGTTGAAGATCGAGCGGGGGGGTTGAGGAATGAGCAGTTCTTC. This translates into CSVEDRAGGLRNEQFF.

As for this clonotype: This sequence may be a read error, since a much larger clone differs from it by one base. A read error is likely, as this CDR3 ends without the conserved phenylalanine or tryptophan. This chain joins TRBV6-9 and TRBJ2-5; D may match TRBD1 or TRBD2 (5 bases each). The CDR3 extends over 14 amino acids. Per germline, CDR1 MNHGY and CDR2 SVAAGI. Trimming took 4 bases from V and 5 from J, leaving 14 bases between them. CDR3 DNA: TGTGCCAGCAGTTGGTTGGGGACCGGGGAGACCCAGTACCTC. This codes for CASSWLGTGETQYL.

There are many counts of this clonotype. The chain combines TRBV20-1 with TRBJ2-7, with TRBD2 as a possible D gene (5 bases). Germline V CDR1 and CDR2: DFQATT, SNEGSKA (reference sequence). V shed 5 bases and J shed 3 bases, with 17 bases lying between them. This CDR3 comprises 14 residues. The CDR3 spells CSASNLAGNYEQYF. The CDR3 nucleotides are TGCAGTGCTTCTAACCTAGCTGGTAACTACGAGCAGTACTTC.

The table lists this clonotype with many counts. This sequence joins TRBV28 and TRBJ2-1, with TRBD2 as a possible D gene (6 bases). The CDR3 has 14 residues. The germline V gene has CDR1 MDHEN and CDR2 SYDVKM. V was trimmed by 2 bases and J by 5 bases, leaving 10 bases between them. The CDR3 region has the DNA TGTGCCAGCAGTTTAGGGGGACTCCACAATGAGCAGTTCTTC. This sequence encodes CASSLGGLHNEQFF.

This clonotype came up many times. The J gene is TRBJ1-1, the V gene TRBV7-9, with TRBD1 matching 11 bases. Germline V gene data show CDR1 as SEHNR and CDR2 as FQNEAQ (reference sequence). The length of the CDR3 is 16 residues. The V gene end was trimmed by 7 bases and the J gene end by 4 bases; junction bases not matched to a gene: 11. CDR3 region: CASTLILGTGGTEAFF. The CDR3 DNA reads as TGTGCCAGCACTCTTATTTTGGGGACAGGGGGCACTGAAGCTTTCTTT.

In this sample, this clonotype turned up many times. The chain employs TRBV7-8 and TRBJ2-3, with TRBD1 matching 7 bases. Germline lookup yields CDR1 SGHVS and CDR2 FQNEAQ. The V and J ends lost 6 bases and 3 bases, in that order; junction bases with no gene match: 9. The CDR3 is made up of 15 amino acids. This CDR3 is CASRLTRGRTDTQYF. CDR3 in DNA: TGTGCCAGCAGGCTAACGAGGGGGCGAACAGATACGCAGTATTTT.